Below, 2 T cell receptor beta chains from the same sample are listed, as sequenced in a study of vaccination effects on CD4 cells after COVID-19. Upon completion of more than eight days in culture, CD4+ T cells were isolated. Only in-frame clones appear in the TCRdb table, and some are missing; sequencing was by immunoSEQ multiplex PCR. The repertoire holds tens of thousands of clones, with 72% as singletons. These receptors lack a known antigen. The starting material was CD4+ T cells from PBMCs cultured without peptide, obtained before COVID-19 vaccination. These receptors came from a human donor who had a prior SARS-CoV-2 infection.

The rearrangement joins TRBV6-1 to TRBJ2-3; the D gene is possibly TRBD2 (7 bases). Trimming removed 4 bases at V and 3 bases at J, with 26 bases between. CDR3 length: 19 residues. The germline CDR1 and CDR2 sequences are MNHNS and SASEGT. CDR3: CASSGAGQSPGGGTDTQYF. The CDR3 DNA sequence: TGTGCCAGCAGTGGAGCTGGACAAAGCCCGGGGGGCGGGACAGATACGCAGTATTTT.

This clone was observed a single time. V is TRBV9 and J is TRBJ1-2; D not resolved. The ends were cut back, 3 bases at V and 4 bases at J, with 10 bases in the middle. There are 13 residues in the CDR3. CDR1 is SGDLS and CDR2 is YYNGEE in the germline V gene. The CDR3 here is CASSGLYGYGYTF. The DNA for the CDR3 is TGTGCCAGCAGCGGACTCTATGGCTATGGCTACACCTTC.